This T cell receptor (beta chain) derives from a study of CD8+CD57+ T cells in acquired aplastic anemia (dated 2018 in TCRdb). Regarding the research as a whole: On average, sorted CD4+ and CD8+ cells yielded around 3.5 ug of extracted DNA, with a range of roughly 0.18 to 30 ug. A CD8+CD57+ expansion meant a frequency higher than the mean frequency seen in healthy subjects.

Expansion of CD8+CD57+ cells had been shown by flow cytometry in the patients chosen for sequencing. Every patient had a diagnosis of severe acquired aplastic anemia based on International Study of Aplastic Anemia and Agranulocytosis and Camitta criteria. Patients had received no therapy at the time of blood sampling. The study deep-sequenced TCR repertoires of sorted CD4+ and CD8+ blood T cells from severe aplastic anemia patients and healthy subjects. Patients were enrolled in the USA under clinicaltrials.gov protocols 00001620, 01623167, 00001397, 00071045, 00081523 and 00961064. Ficoll-Paque density gradient centrifugation was used to isolate peripheral blood mononuclear cells. Before DNA was extracted, CD4+ and CD8+ T cells were sorted using either FACS or magnetic beads. The CDR3 contains 12 residues, cysteine and phenylalanine counted. This entry keeps only the CDR3 DNA: 36 bases, framed from base 1. The germline V gene (reference sequence) provides CDR1 SEHNR and CDR2 FQNEAQ. V lost 3 bases and J lost 8 bases; the stretch between them is 8 bases long.

Note on this clonotype: This receptor's antigen is unknown. Nothing much larger sits one base from this clone, and base qualities are not available.

Genomic DNA served as template for TCR beta VDJ combination and CDR3 sequence profiling. TCR repertoire sequencing was run on an Illumina HiSeq 2000. Concerning the study's data processing: TRBV/TRBJ rearrangement plots, CDR3 size and DJ length profiles, and Simpson's diversity index were used to assess repertoires. Whichever DNA sequence was most abundant in the deep sequencing data was defined as the immunodominant clone. CDR3 amino acid sequences were screened for sharing across subjects and compared with published repertoires and the VDJdb database. In-frame beta chains were kept once TCRdb had trimmed the public reads at Q25 with fastp and called clones with MiXCR. Rows are unified per CDR3 protein, each entry keeping the most common DNA and genes. TCRdb, not the authors, supplied the V and J calls. In all, the sample holds fewer than 250,000 distinct CDR3 sequences, and around half of those were seen once. The ten largest make up approximately 7.8% of the sample.

Results and caveats for the whole study, not just this receptor: Around 31 CD8+ CDR3 sequences were shared between patients and controls but appeared highly expressed in patients and within their immunodominant clones. Patients and healthy controls showed no significant difference in CD8+ Simpson's diversity (P=0.060).

Recombination joined TRBV7-9 with TRBJ2-1; no D gene is confidently identified. The receptor comes from a human donor with aplastic anemia. Input material: sorted CD4+, CD8+, or CD8+CD57+ T cells (not recorded which) from PBMCs. The CDR3 loop reads CASSLIFHEQFF. The bases read TGTGCCAGCAGCTTGATTTTTCATGAGCAGTTCTTC.